Listed here are 2 T cell receptor beta chains from one sample, sequenced in a study of T cells in Graves' hyperthyroidism and ophthalmopathy. TCR beta CDR3 regions were amplified from RNA. In the first-round RT-PCR of the TCR CDR3, the HTBI primer set was used. Each CDR3 protein is one row after TCRdb ran MiXCR on the multiplex PCR reads. Of 75,000 to 100,000 distinct CDR3 sequences in the sample, over 50% were seen once. The specimen was blood. The receptor source for this set is a woman aged 40 to 50 with Graves' hyperthyroidism.

CDR3 in amino acids: CASSSKQGSATDTQYF. The CDR3 DNA reads TGTGCCAGCAGCTCCAAGCAGGGGTCCGCCACAGATACGCAGTATTTT. This chain connects TRBV7-9 to TRBJ2-3; a possible D gene is TRBD1 (6 bases). Germline V CDR1 and CDR2: SEHNR, FQNEAQ (reference sequence). Trimming left V 4 bases short and J 2 bases short, with 16 bases between. The CDR3 has 16 residues.

As concerns this clonotype: Since no conserved phenylalanine or tryptophan closes the CDR3, a read error is the likely cause. CDR3 in DNA: TGTGCCATCAGGGCCGACTTAGGGGACAGGGACACCATATATCTT. It encodes CAIRADLGDRDTIYL. This chain uses TRBV10-3 with TRBJ1-3, with 9 positions matching TRBD1. The V gene's germline CDR1 is ENHRY and CDR2 SYGVKD. Trimming cost V 6 bases and J 8 bases; bases outside gene matches: 11. The CDR3 has 15 amino acids.